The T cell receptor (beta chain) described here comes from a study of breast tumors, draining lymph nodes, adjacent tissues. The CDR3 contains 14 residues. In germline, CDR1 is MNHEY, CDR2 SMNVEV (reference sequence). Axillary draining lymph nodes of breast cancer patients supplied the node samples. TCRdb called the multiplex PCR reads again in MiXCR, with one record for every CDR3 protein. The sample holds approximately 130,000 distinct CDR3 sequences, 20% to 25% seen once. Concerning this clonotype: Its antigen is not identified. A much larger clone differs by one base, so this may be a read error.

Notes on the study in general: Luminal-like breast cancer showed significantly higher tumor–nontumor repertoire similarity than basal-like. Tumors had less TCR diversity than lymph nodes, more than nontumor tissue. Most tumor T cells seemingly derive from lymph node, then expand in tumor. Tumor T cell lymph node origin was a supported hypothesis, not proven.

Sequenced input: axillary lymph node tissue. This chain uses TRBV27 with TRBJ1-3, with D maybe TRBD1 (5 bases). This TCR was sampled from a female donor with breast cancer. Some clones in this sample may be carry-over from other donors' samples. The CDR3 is CTSSFSGSRNTIYF. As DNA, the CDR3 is TGTACCAGCAGTTTTTCAGGGTCGCGTAACACCATATATTTT.